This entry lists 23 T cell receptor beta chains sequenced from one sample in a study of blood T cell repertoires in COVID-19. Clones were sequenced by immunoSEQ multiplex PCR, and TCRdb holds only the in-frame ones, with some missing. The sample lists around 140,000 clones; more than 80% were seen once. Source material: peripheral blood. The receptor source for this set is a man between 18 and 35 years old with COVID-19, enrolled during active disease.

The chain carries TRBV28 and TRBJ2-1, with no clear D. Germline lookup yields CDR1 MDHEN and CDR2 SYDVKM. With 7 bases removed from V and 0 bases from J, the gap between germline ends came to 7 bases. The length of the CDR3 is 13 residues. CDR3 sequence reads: CASKLLSYNEQFF. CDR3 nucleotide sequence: TGTGCCAGCAAGCTGCTCTCCTACAATGAGCAGTTCTTC.

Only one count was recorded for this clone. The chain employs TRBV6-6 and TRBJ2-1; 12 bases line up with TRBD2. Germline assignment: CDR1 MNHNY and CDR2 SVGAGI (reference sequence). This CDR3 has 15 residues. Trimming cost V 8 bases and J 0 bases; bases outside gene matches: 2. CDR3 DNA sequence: TGTGCCAGCGGACTAGCGGGAAGCTCCTACAATGAGCAGTTCTTC. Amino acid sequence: CASGLAGSSYNEQFF.

For the CDR3, the DNA is TGTGCCAGCAGCCTCGGACAGGGCCCCATTGCTGAAAAACTGTTTTTT. Residues: CASSLGQGPIAEKLFF. This chain connects TRBV3-1 (or the pseudogene TRBV3-2) to TRBJ1-4; TRBD1 agrees at 8 bases. The trim removed 4 bases at V and 7 bases at J, leaving 11 bases unmatched. Germline CDR1 LGHDT, CDR2 YNNKEL (reference sequence). The CDR3 loop spans 16 amino acids.

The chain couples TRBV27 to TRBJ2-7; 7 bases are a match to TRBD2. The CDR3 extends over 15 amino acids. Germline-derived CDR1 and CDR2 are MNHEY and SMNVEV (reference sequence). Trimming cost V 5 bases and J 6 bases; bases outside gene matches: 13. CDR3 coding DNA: TGTGCCAGCAGTGACCCGGTGGGAGGGCCTCTCGAGCAGTACTTC. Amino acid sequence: CASSDPVGGPLEQYF.

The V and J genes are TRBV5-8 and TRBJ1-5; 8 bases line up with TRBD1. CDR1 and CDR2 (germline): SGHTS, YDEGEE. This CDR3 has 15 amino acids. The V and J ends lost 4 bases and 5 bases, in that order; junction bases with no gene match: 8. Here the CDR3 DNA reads TGTGCCAGCAGCCTTGGGGACAGGACCTATCAGCCCCAGCATTTT. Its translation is CASSLGDRTYQPQHF.

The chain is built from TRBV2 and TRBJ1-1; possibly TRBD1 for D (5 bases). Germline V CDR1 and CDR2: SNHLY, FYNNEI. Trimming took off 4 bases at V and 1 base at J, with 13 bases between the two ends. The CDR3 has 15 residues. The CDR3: CASSGGVRANTEAFF. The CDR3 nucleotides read TGTGCCAGCAGTGGGGGCGTTAGGGCGAACACTGAAGCTTTCTTT.

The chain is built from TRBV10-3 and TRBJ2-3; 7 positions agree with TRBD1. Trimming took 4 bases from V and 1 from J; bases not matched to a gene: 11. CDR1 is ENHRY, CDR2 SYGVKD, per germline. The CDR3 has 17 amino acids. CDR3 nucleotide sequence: TGTGCCATCAGTGCCCCCAGGGGGAGTTCTGGCACAGATACGCAGTATTTT. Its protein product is CAISAPRGSSGTDTQYF.

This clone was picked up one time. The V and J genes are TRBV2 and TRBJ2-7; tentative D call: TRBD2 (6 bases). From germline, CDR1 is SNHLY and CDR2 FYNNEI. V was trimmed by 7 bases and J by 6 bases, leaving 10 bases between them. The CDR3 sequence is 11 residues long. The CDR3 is CASMMGGEQYF. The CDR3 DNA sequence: TGTGCCAGCATGATGGGAGGCGAGCAGTACTTC.

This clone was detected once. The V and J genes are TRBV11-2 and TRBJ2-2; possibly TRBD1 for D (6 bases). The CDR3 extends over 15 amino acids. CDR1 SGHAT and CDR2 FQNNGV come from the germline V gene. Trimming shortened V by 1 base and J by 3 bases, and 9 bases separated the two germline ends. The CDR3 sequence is CASSLVGAHTGELFF. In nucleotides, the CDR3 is TGTGCCAGCAGCTTAGTGGGGGCTCACACCGGGGAGCTGTTTTTT. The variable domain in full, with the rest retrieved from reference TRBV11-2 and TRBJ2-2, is EAGVAQSPRYKIIEKRQSVAFWCNPISGHATLYWYQQILGQGPKLLIQFQNNGVVDDSQLPKDRFSAERLKGVDSTLKIQPAKLEDSAVYLCASSLVGAHTGELFFGEGSRLTVL.

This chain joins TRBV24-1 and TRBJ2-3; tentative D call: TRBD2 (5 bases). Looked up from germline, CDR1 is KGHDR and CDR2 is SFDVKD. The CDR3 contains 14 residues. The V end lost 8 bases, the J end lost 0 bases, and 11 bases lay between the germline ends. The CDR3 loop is CATKGRISTDTQYF. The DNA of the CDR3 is TGTGCCACCAAAGGGAGAATAAGCACAGATACGCAGTATTTT.

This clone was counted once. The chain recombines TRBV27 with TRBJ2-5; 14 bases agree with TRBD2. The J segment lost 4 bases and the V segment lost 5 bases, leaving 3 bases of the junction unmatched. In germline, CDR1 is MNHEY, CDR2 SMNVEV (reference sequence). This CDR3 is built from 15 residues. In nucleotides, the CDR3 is TGTGCCAGCAGTCCAGGGACTAGCGGGAGAGAGACCCAGTACTTC. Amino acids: CASSPGTSGRETQYF.

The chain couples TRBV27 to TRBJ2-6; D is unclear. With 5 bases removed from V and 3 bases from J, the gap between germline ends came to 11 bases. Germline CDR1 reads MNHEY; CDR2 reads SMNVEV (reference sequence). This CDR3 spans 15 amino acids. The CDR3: CASSPYGSGANVLTF. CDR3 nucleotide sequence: TGTGCCAGCAGTCCCTACGGTAGTGGGGCCAACGTCCTGACTTTC. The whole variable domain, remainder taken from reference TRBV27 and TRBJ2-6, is EAQVTQNPRYLITVTGKKLTVTCSQNMNHEYMSWYRQDPGLGLRQIYYSMNVEVTDKGDVPEGYKVSRKEKRNFPLILESPSPNQTSLYFCASSPYGSGANVLTFGAGSRLTVL.

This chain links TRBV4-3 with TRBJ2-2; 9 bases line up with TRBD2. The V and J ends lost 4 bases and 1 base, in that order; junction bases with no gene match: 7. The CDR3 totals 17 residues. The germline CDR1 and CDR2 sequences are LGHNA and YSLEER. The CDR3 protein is CASSRGAAGGNTGELFF. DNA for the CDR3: TGCGCCAGCAGCCGAGGCGCAGCGGGAGGGAACACCGGGGAGCTGTTTTTT.

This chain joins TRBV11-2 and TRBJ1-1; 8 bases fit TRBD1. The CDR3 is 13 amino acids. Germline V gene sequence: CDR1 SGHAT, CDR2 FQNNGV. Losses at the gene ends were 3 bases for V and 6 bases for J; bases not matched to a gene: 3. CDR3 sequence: CASSLDRDAEAFF. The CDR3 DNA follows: TGTGCCAGCAGCTTGGACAGGGACGCTGAAGCTTTCTTT.

The CDR3 reads CASSPTYEQYF. CDR3 nucleotides: TGTGCCAGCAGCCCCACCTACGAGCAGTACTTC. This sequence joins TRBV9 and TRBJ2-7; no clear D gene. In germline, CDR1 is SGDLS, CDR2 YYNGEE. The CDR3 runs 11 residues. Trimming took off 4 bases at V and 2 bases at J, with 4 bases between the two ends.

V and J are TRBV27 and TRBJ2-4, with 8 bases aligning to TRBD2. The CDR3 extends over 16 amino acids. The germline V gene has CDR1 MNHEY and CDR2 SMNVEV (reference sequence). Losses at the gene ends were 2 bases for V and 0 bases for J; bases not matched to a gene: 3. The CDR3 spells CASSLVAGGAKNIQYF. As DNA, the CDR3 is TGTGCCAGCAGTTTAGTGGCGGGAGGAGCCAAAAACATTCAGTACTTC.

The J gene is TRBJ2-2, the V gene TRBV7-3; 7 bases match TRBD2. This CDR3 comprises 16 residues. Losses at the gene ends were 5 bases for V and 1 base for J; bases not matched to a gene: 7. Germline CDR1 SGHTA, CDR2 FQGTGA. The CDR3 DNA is TGTGCCAGCAGCCGAGGGGCTAGCGGGAACACCGGGGAGCTGTTTTTT. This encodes CASSRGASGNTGELFF. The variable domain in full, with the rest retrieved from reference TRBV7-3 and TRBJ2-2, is GAGVSQTPSNKVTEKGKYVELRCDPISGHTALYWYRQSLGQGPEFLIYFQGTGAADDSGLPNDRFFAVRPEGSVSTLKIQRTERGDSAVYLCASSRGASGNTGELFFGEGSRLTVL.

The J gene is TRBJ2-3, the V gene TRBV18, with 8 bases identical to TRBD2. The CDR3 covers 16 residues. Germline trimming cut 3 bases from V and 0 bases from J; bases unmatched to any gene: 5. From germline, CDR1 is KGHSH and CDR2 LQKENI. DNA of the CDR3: TGTGCCAGCTCACCGGCGGCTAGCGGGAGCACAGATACGCAGTATTTT. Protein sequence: CASSPAASGSTDTQYF.

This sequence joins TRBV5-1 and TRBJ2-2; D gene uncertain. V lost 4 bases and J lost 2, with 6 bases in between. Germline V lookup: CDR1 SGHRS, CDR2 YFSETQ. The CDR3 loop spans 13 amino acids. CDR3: CASSRRNTGELFF. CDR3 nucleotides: TGCGCCAGCAGCCGGAGAAACACCGGGGAGCTGTTTTTT.

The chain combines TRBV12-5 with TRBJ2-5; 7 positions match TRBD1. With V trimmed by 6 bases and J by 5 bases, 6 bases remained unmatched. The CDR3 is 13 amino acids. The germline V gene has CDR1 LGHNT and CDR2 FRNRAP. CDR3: CASGRTGDETQYF. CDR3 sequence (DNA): TGTGCTAGTGGCCGCACAGGGGACGAGACCCAGTACTTC.

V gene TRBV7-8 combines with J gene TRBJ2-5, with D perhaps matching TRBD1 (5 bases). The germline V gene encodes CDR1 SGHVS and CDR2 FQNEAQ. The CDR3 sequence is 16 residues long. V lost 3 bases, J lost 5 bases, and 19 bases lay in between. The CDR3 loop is CASSFPLQQGGETQYF. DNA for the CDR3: TGTGCCAGCAGCTTTCCCCTACAGCAGGGTGGGGAGACCCAGTACTTC.

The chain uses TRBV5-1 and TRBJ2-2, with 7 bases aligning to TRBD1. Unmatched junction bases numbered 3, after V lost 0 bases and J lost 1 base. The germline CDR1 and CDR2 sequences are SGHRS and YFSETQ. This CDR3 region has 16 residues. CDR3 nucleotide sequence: TGCGCCAGCAGCTTGGTGACAGGGCGGAACACCGGGGAGCTGTTTTTT. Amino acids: CASSLVTGRNTGELFF.

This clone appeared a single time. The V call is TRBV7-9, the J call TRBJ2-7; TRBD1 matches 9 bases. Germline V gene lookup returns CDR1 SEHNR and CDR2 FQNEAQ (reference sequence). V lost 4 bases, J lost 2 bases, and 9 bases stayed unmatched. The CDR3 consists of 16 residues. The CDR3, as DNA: TGTGCCAGCAGCTCGCCGGGACAGGGAGGCACCTACGAGCAGTACTTC. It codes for CASSSPGQGGTYEQYF.